The 21 T cell receptor beta chains reported below all come from one sample, sequenced in a study of blood T cell repertoires in COVID-19. Measured with immunoSEQ multiplex PCR; TCRdb has only the in-frame clones, and not every one. The sample includes over 100,000 clones, 70% to 90% seen only once; the top ten take 3.5% to 5%. The source material was peripheral blood. The receptors derive from a man aged 35-49 years with acute or convalescent COVID-19.

The chain carries TRBV5-5 and TRBJ1-2, with 7 bases fitting TRBD1. The CDR3 length is 14 residues. The V segment lost 4 bases and the J segment 5 bases; nucleotides outside the gene matches: 8. Germline V gene sequence: CDR1 SGHKS, CDR2 YYEKEE (reference sequence). The CDR3 region is CASSAAGGGYGYTF. In nucleotides, the CDR3 is TGTGCCAGCAGCGCCGCAGGGGGAGGTTATGGCTACACCTTC.

The J gene is TRBJ2-1, the V gene TRBV19; 7 bases map to TRBD1. The CDR3 is 15 amino acids. V trimming: 6 bases; J trimming: 4 bases; junction bases outside the gene matches: 9. Germline values: CDR1 LNHDA, CDR2 SQIVND (reference sequence). The CDR3 protein is CASRTRDRPYNEQFF. CDR3 DNA: TGTGCCAGTAGGACCCGGGACAGACCTTACAATGAGCAGTTCTTC.

This chain links TRBV29-1 with TRBJ1-1; D might be TRBD1 (5 bases). CDR1 and CDR2 from the germline V gene are SQVTM and ANQGSEA. V was pared by 6 bases and J by 4 bases, with 15 bases between. The CDR3 is made up of 13 amino acids. The CDR3 is CSVKAGLGTEAFF. DNA of the CDR3: TGCAGCGTCAAAGCAGGGCTGGGCACTGAAGCTTTCTTT.

The chain has TRBV5-1 and TRBJ1-4; 9 nucleotides match TRBD1. This CDR3 contains 15 residues. Germline V CDR1 and CDR2: SGHRS, YFSETQ. With V trimmed by 4 bases and J by 4 bases, 5 bases remained unmatched. CDR3 in amino acids: CASSQGQGGNEKLFF. DNA for the CDR3: TGCGCCAGCAGCCAGGGACAGGGAGGTAATGAAAAACTGTTTTTT.

The chain links TRBV6-5 to TRBJ1-1, with D possibly TRBD1 on 6 matching bases. V shed 6 bases and J shed 7 bases, with 12 bases lying between them. This CDR3 has 12 residues. Germline-derived CDR1 and CDR2 are MNHEY and SVGAGI. The CDR3 loop is CASSPTGDEAFF. CDR3 nucleotide sequence: TGTGCCAGCAGCCCGACAGGAGATGAAGCTTTCTTT.

The gene calls are TRBV5-1 and TRBJ1-4; a weak D match, TRBD1 (5 bases). V lost 6 bases to trimming and J lost 0 bases, with 12 bases between them. This CDR3 has 15 residues. Germline V gives CDR1 SGHRS, CDR2 YFSETQ. The CDR3 spells CASKQEMTTNEKLFF. The CDR3 nucleotides are TGCGCCAGCAAACAGGAAATGACAACTAATGAAAAACTGTTTTTT.

The V and J genes are TRBV18 and TRBJ2-7; TRBD2 matches 10 bases. Trimming removed 2 bases from V and 7 bases from J; junction bases left unmatched: 11. Germline assignment: CDR1 KGHSH and CDR2 LQKENI. The CDR3 spans 16 residues. This CDR3 is CASSPSKREGRYEQYF. Written as DNA, the CDR3 is TGTGCCAGCTCACCATCAAAGCGGGAGGGCCGGTATGAGCAGTACTTC.

The chain couples TRBV10-3 to TRBJ2-2; the match to TRBD1 covers 9 bases. Unmatched junction bases numbered 4, after V lost 4 bases and J lost 4 bases. In germline, CDR1 is ENHRY, CDR2 SYGVKD. The CDR3 sequence is 15 residues long. The CDR3 is CAISGGTGFTGELFF. The DNA of the CDR3 is TGTGCCATCAGTGGCGGGACAGGGTTCACCGGGGAGCTGTTTTTT.

This chain joins TRBV2 and TRBJ1-4, with D perhaps TRBD1 (6 bases). The CDR3 contains 16 residues. Germline V gives CDR1 SNHLY, CDR2 FYNNEI. Trimming left V 6 bases short and J 7 bases short, with 21 bases between. CDR3: CASRRGGARESEKLFF. The CDR3 DNA sequence: TGTGCCAGCAGAAGGGGGGGCGCCCGGGAGAGTGAAAAACTGTTTTTT.

V and J are TRBV5-1 and TRBJ2-3, with D tentatively TRBD1 (5 bases). The ends were cut back, 0 bases at V and 0 bases at J, with 11 bases in the middle. Germline loops: CDR1 SGHRS, CDR2 YFSETQ. This CDR3 comprises 16 residues. DNA of the CDR3: TGCGCCAGCAGCTTGGCCCCGACAGCTAGCACAGATACGCAGTATTTT. As protein: CASSLAPTASTDTQYF.

The gene calls are TRBV5-1 and TRBJ1-2, with no clear D. Germline V gene sequence: CDR1 SGHRS, CDR2 YFSETQ. CDR3 size: 13 residues. Trimming took off 0 bases at V and 8 bases at J, with 11 bases between the two ends. CDR3 amino acids: CASSLDSIGGYTF. The CDR3 nucleotides read TGCGCCAGCAGCTTGGATTCGATCGGGGGCTACACCTTC.

The rearrangement links TRBV6-4 to TRBJ2-6; a weak D match, TRBD2 (5 bases). Per the germline V gene, CDR1 is MRHNA and CDR2 is SNTAGT. The CDR3 has 15 amino acids. With 4 bases removed from V and 0 bases from J, the gap between germline ends came to 7 bases. CDR3 sequence (DNA): TGTGCCAGCAGTGCCACTAGCTCTGGGGCCAACGTCCTGACTTTC. It specifies CASSATSSGANVLTF.

This clone showed up just a few times. V is TRBV7-8 and J is TRBJ1-6; 10 nucleotides agree with TRBD1. The J segment lost 10 bases and the V segment lost 5 bases, leaving 5 bases of the junction unmatched. Germline V gene data show CDR1 as SGHVS and CDR2 as FQNEAQ. This CDR3 region has 14 residues. CDR3 loop: CASSDRGRNSPLHF. The CDR3 nucleotides read TGTGCCAGCAGCGACAGGGGGCGGAACTCACCCCTCCACTTT.

This chain joins TRBV4-2 and TRBJ2-3; 7 nucleotides match TRBD1. The junction had 4 bases not matched to a gene; V was cut back by 3 bases and J by 4 bases. There are 14 residues in the CDR3. Germline CDR1 reads LGHNA; CDR2 reads YNFKEQ. CDR3 bases: TGTGCCAGCAGCCACGGGACAGTCGCAGATACGCAGTATTTT. Protein: CASSHGTVADTQYF.

This clone was observed once. J is TRBJ1-6 and V is TRBV19; D is perhaps TRBD1 (5 bases). The CDR3 consists of 14 residues. Looked up from germline, CDR1 is LNHDA and CDR2 is SQIVND (reference sequence). Trimming stripped 6 bases from V and 7 bases from J, with 13 bases between. CDR3 nucleotide sequence: TGTGCCAGTAGCACCACAGGCTCGAATTCACCCCTCCACTTT. Translated: CASSTTGSNSPLHF.

The chain combines TRBV9 with TRBJ1-6, with D unresolved. Germline CDR1 reads SGDLS; CDR2 reads YYNGEE. The CDR3 is 14 residues long. The ends were cut back, 3 bases at V and 2 bases at J, with 6 bases in the middle. The CDR3 DNA sequence: TGTGCCAGCAGCGCCGGGGCCTATAATTCACCCCTCCACTTT. It encodes CASSAGAYNSPLHF.

CDR3 sequence reads: CASSHGTANSNQPQHF. The DNA of the CDR3 is TGTGCCAGCAGCCACGGGACAGCTAATAGCAATCAGCCCCAGCATTTT. The J gene is TRBJ1-5, the V gene TRBV3-1 (or the pseudogene TRBV3-2); TRBD1 matches at 7 bases. The CDR3 covers 16 residues. The germline V gene has CDR1 LGHDT and CDR2 YNNKEL (reference sequence). Trimming removed 3 bases from V and 0 bases from J; junction bases left unmatched: 5.

The chain carries TRBV2 and TRBJ1-2; D ambiguous. V lost 3 bases and J 7 bases, leaving 12 bases between the germline ends. This CDR3 is built from 13 residues. CDR1 is SNHLY and CDR2 is FYNNEI in the germline V gene. CDR3 residues: CASSDGRLVGYTF. DNA of the CDR3: TGTGCCAGCAGTGATGGCAGGCTCGTTGGCTACACCTTC.

This sequence joins TRBV27 and TRBJ2-5; no firm D call. The germline V gene encodes CDR1 MNHEY and CDR2 SMNVEV (reference sequence). V was cut by 4 bases and J by 5 bases, with 17 bases left in between. This CDR3 has 15 amino acids. The CDR3 protein is CASSSAPRGRETQYF. In DNA form, the CDR3 reads TGTGCCAGCAGTTCAGCCCCTCGAGGAAGGGAGACCCAGTACTTC.

The chain recombines TRBV11-2 with TRBJ1-3; TRBD1 matches 7 bases. V dropped 5 bases and J dropped 4; count of bases not matched to a gene: 5. Germline assignment: CDR1 SGHAT and CDR2 FQNNGV. The CDR3 has 14 residues. The CDR3 DNA sequence: TGTGCCAGCAGCCCGACAGGGTTCGGAAACACCATATATTTT. It specifies CASSPTGFGNTIYF. Full variable domain (remainder filled in from reference TRBV11-2 and TRBJ1-3): EAGVAQSPRYKIIEKRQSVAFWCNPISGHATLYWYQQILGQGPKLLIQFQNNGVVDDSQLPKDRFSAERLKGVDSTLKIQPAKLEDSAVYLCASSPTGFGNTIYFGEGSWLTVV.

The chain couples TRBV7-9 to TRBJ1-2; no clear D gene. V dropped 7 bases and J dropped 0 bases, with 12 bases sitting between them. The CDR3 is 14 amino acids. CDR1 is SEHNR and CDR2 is FQNEAQ in the germline V gene (reference sequence). CDR3 protein: CASITQESNYGYTF. CDR3 nucleotides: TGTGCCAGCATAACCCAGGAATCTAACTATGGCTACACCTTC.